This TCR beta chain was sequenced during a study of blood T cell repertoires in COVID-19. Sequencing used immunoSEQ multiplex PCR; TCRdb keeps in-frame clones, though not all of them. Altogether around 94,000 clones are present, about 85% being singletons, with the ten largest covering about 5.7%. The CDR3 loop spans 12 amino acids. CDR1 and CDR2 from the germline V gene are SGHTA and FQGTGA. Deletions cut 0 bases from V and 9 bases from J, with 6 bases between. This receptor was obtained from a woman aged 50 to 60 with COVID-19, enrolled during active disease. The V and J genes are TRBV7-3 and TRBJ2-1; D perhaps matches TRBD2 (6 bases). The sequencing input was peripheral blood. The CDR3 is CASSLTGGEQFF. As DNA, the CDR3 is TGTGCCAGCAGCTTAACGGGGGGTGAGCAGTTCTTC.